This passage covers 7 T cell receptor beta chains from one sample sequenced in a study of blood T cells in healthy people across ages. Using a J-beta primer mix together with a sample-barcoded 5' primer, a second PCR was run for roughly 7 to 11 cycles. TCRdb ran MiXCR on the 5' RACE reads and lists one entry per CDR3 protein. The table shows some 1.4 million distinct CDR3 sequences, with around 42% occurring only once. The source material was blood. All receptors come from a woman under 30 in good health.

V and J are TRBV11-2 and TRBJ2-1; D may correspond to TRBD1 or TRBD2 (5 bases each). The CDR3 is 15 amino acids. The V and J ends lost 4 bases and 6 bases respectively, with 16 bases between them. Germline V gene sequence: CDR1 SGHAT, CDR2 FQNNGV. CDR3 residues: CASSSPGRLGNEQFF. The CDR3, as DNA: TGTGCCAGCAGCTCCCCGGGGCGGTTGGGCAATGAGCAGTTCTTC. The whole variable domain, filled in from reference TRBV11-2 and TRBJ2-1, reads EAGVAQSPRYKIIEKRQSVAFWCNPISGHATLYWYQQILGQGPKLLIQFQNNGVVDDSQLPKDRFSAERLKGVDSTLKIQPAKLEDSAVYLCASSSPGRLGNEQFFGPGTRLTVL.

This chain connects TRBV20-1 to TRBJ2-1, with TRBD2 matching over 8 bases. Germline V gene data show CDR1 as DFQATT and CDR2 as SNEGSKA (reference sequence). The CDR3 length is 14 residues. The J segment lost 6 bases and the V segment lost 6 bases, leaving 10 bases of the junction unmatched. In DNA form, the CDR3 reads TGCAGTGCCTTAGACGGGGGGGCAGCCAATGAGCAGTTCTTC. It specifies CSALDGGAANEQFF.

This clonotype was detected a few times. The rearrangement links TRBV29-1 to TRBJ1-4; D unresolved. V lost 5 bases and J lost 5, with 12 bases in between. Per the germline V gene, CDR1 is SQVTM and CDR2 is ANQGSEA. There are 13 residues in the CDR3. DNA for the CDR3: TGCAGCGTTCCGAAGGAGGGCAATGAAAAACTGTTTTTT. Translated: CSVPKEGNEKLFF.

The table lists this clonotype with a few counts. V is TRBV29-1 and J is TRBJ2-3, with D possibly called TRBD1 or TRBD2 (6 bases each). CDR3 size: 15 residues. Deletions cut 5 bases from V and 3 bases from J, with 18 bases between. Germline-derived CDR1 and CDR2 are SQVTM and ANQGSEA. DNA for the CDR3: TGCAGCGTTACAGGGTTGGGGACTCGAACAGATACGCAGTATTTT. As protein: CSVTGLGTRTDTQYF.

The chain combines TRBV11-2 with TRBJ2-5; D is uncertain. Germline assignment: CDR1 SGHAT and CDR2 FQNNGV. CDR3 length equals 12 residues. V lost 4 bases and J lost 5, with 8 bases in between. CDR3 residues: CASSSESETQYF. The CDR3 DNA is TGTGCCAGCAGCTCTGAATCCGAGACCCAGTACTTC.

Only one count was recorded for this clonotype. The chain carries TRBV6-5 and TRBJ2-1, with 7 positions matching TRBD2. The DNA matches TRBJ2-7 better at its end, which makes the J call doubtful. The CDR3 spans 15 residues. CDR1 is MNHEY, CDR2 SVGAGI, per germline. The CDR3 nucleotides are TGTGCCAGCAGTTACGGCGGGGAGGGCCGATACGAGCAGTACTTC. Protein: CASSYGGEGRYEQYF.

The chain joins TRBV19 to TRBJ1-1; D not certain. There are 14 residues in the CDR3. V lost 5 bases and J lost 5, with 15 bases in between. Germline V lookup: CDR1 LNHDA, CDR2 SQIVND (reference sequence). CDR3 nucleotides: TGTGCCAGTAGTCGGGCCGGAGAGAGGACTGAAGCTTTCTTT. Translating it yields CASSRAGERTEAFF.